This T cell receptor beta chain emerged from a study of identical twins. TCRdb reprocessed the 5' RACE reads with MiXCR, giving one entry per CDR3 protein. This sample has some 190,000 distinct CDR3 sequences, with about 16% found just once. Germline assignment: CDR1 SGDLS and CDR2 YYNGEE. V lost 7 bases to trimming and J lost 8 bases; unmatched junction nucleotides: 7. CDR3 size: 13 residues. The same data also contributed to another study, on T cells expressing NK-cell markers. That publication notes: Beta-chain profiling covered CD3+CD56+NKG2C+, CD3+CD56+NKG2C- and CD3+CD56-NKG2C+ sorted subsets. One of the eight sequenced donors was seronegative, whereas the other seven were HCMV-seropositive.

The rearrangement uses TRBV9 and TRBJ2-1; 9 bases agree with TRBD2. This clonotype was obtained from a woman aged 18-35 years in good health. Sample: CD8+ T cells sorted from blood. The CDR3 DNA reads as TGTGCCAGCGGACCAGCGGGAGGCGATGAGCAGTTCTTC. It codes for CASGPAGGDEQFF.